Each of the 7 T cell receptor beta chains below was sequenced from the same sample in a study of T cell changes during pregnancy in multiple sclerosis. The protocol was immunoSEQ multiplex PCR, while the TCRdb copy is restricted to in-frame clones and leaves out a portion. The table lists 90,000 to 120,000 clones, roughly nine tenths of them singletons. Sample: peripheral blood, taken after pregnancy. The receptors come from a female donor with multiple sclerosis, enrolled in a pregnancy study.

The rearrangement joins TRBV4-1 to TRBJ2-2; D gene ambiguous. CDR3 length equals 16 residues. The germline CDR1 and CDR2 sequences are MGHRA and YSYEKL. V lost 0 bases, J lost 0 bases, and 8 bases lay in between. The CDR3 nucleotides are TGCGCCAGCAGCCAAGAAGGCAGGCCGAACACCGGGGAGCTGTTTTTT. Translated, it gives CASSQEGRPNTGELFF.

This rearrangement joins TRBV5-6 to TRBJ2-1, with D maybe TRBD1 (6 bases). CDR1 and CDR2 from the germline V gene are SGHDT and YYEEEE. The CDR3 length is 15 residues. Trimming cost V 4 bases and J 0 bases, with 11 bases left between them. CDR3 in amino acids: CASSRDTLSYNEQFF. In DNA form, the CDR3 reads TGTGCCAGCAGCAGGGACACACTCTCCTACAATGAGCAGTTCTTC.

This clone was detected a few times. The chain combines TRBV19 with TRBJ1-1; D not resolved. Germline CDR1 LNHDA, CDR2 SQIVND (reference sequence). Deletions cut 2 bases from V and 2 bases from J, with 6 bases between. CDR3 length: 13 amino acids. In DNA, the CDR3 is TGTGCCAGTAGTATAAACAGTAACACTGAAGCTTTCTTT. It translates to CASSINSNTEAFF.

The genes are TRBV18 and TRBJ2-1, with TRBD1 matching 9 bases. V lost 3 bases to trimming and J lost 7 bases; unmatched junction nucleotides: 7. Germline loops: CDR1 KGHSH, CDR2 LQKENI. CDR3 size: 15 residues. This chain's CDR3 is CASSPGTGYRNEQFF. CDR3 DNA sequence: TGTGCCAGCTCACCCGGGACAGGGTACAGGAATGAGCAGTTCTTC. Looking up the rest from reference TRBV18 and TRBJ2-1 gives the full variable domain: NAGVMQNPRHLVRRRGQEARLRCSPMKGHSHVYWYRQLPEEGLKFMVYLQKENIIDESGMPKERFSAEFPKEGPSILRIQQVVRGDSAAYFCASSPGTGYRNEQFFGPGTRLTVL.

The chain uses TRBV21-1 and TRBJ2-1; the DNA was not compared with TRBD2, the D call given in the table. TRBV21-1 is a documented pseudogene. The CDR3 sequence is 18 residues long. The CDR3 DNA is TGTGCCAGCAGCAACAAGCGAGCTAGCGGGTTCCATGCGGATGAGCAGTTCTTC. Translation: CASSNKRASGFHADEQFF.

The rearrangement links TRBV6-5 to TRBJ2-5; TRBD2 aligns across 9 bases. Germline V gene sequence: CDR1 MNHEY, CDR2 SVGAGI. The CDR3 loop spans 14 amino acids. After removal of 6 bases from V and 5 bases from J, the junction contained 7 bases not matched to a gene. In DNA, the CDR3 is TGTGCCAGCAGATTTGGGACTAGCTGGGAGACCCAGTACTTC. Its translation is CASRFGTSWETQYF.

In its sample, this clone was seen a few times. The chain uses TRBV6-6 and TRBJ1-5; perhaps TRBD1 as D (5 bases). This CDR3 has 12 residues. Germline assignment: CDR1 MNHNY and CDR2 SVGAGI (reference sequence). V was cut by 6 bases and J by 6 bases, with 9 bases left in between. The CDR3 here is CASSVRAQPQHF. CDR3 nucleotide sequence: TGTGCCAGCAGCGTCAGGGCTCAGCCCCAGCATTTT.